This TCR beta chain was recovered during a study of blood T cell repertoires in COVID-19. Study-wide background: Sample material is recorded as cDNA or gDNA derived from T cells, B-cell-depleted T cells, or PBMCs.

Trimming at V came to 3 bases and at J to 1 base, leaving 9 bases not matched to a gene. This CDR3 contains 16 residues. CDR1 and CDR2 (germline): MDHEN, SYDVKM. Sequenced by immunoSEQ multiplex PCR; TCRdb stores in-frame clones only, minus some. The table lists 250,000 to 300,000 clones, approximately 90% of them singletons. This TCR was recovered from a woman in her sixties or seventies with acute or convalescent COVID-19. This sequence joins TRBV28 and TRBJ2-7; 7 bases are shared with TRBD1. Sequences were obtained from peripheral blood. DNA for the CDR3: TGTGCCAGCAGTTTGCAGGGGGTGTCCCCGTCCTACGAGCAGTACTTC. It specifies CASSLQGVSPSYEQYF. Based on the CDR3 plus reference TRBV28 and TRBJ2-7, the full variable domain is DVKVTQSSRYLVKRTGEKVFLECVQDMDHENMFWYRQDPGLGLRLIYFSYDVKMKEKGDIPEGYSVSREKKERFSLILESASTNQTSMYLCASSLQGVSPSYEQYFGPGTRLTVT.